The T cell receptor beta chain described here comes from a study of blood T cell repertoires in COVID-19. Study information: Both acute and convalescent COVID-19 samples were obtained from the United States, Italy and Spain. T cells, B-cell-depleted T cells, or PBMCs supplied cDNA or gDNA.

Trimming took off 7 bases at V and 6 bases at J, with 13 bases between the two ends. CDR1 is MNHEY and CDR2 is SVGAGI in the germline V gene. The CDR3 is 13 residues long. This clone was observed once. TCRdb's table, derived via immunoSEQ multiplex PCR, lists solely in-frame clones and lacks some. This table holds about 190,000 clones, nearly 80% found once. This sequence joins TRBV6-5 and TRBJ1-3; D not resolved. The material sequenced was peripheral blood. This sequence was found in a woman aged 70 to 79 with acute or convalescent COVID-19. The DNA for the CDR3 is TGTGCCAGCACCCCAGCGGGTGAAAACACCATATATTTT. It translates to CASTPAGENTIYF.